A single sample is the source of the 25 T cell receptor beta chains below, sequenced in a study of HIV-infected patients and healthy controls. 400 to 550 ng RNA was reverse transcribed with alpha and beta constant-region primers. Alpha and beta chain libraries were made separately by chain-specific third strand synthesis with multiplexing indices. TCRdb itself ran the 5' RACE reads through MiXCR, one entry per CDR3 protein. The sample lists 7,000 to 8,500 distinct CDR3 sequences, 6.1% seen once, with 22% in the top ten. All unsorted peripheral T cells were captured because whole blood was used without fractionation. The source was blood, collected before antiretroviral therapy. Source of these receptors: an adult with HIV infection.

In its sample, this clonotype is medium-sized. The chain recombines TRBV6-1 with TRBJ2-1; 7 bases agree with TRBD2. The CDR3 contains 13 residues. CDR1 is MNHNS, CDR2 SASEGT, per germline. The ends lost 11 bases at V and 9 bases at J; junction bases unmatched: 13. The CDR3 DNA reads as TGTGCCGCGGAGGGGACTACTCTGAGTGAGCAGTTCTTC. Encoded protein: CAAEGTTLSEQFF.

By share, this clonotype ranks as medium-sized. The chain recombines TRBV7-9 with TRBJ2-5; 11 nucleotides agree with TRBD2. With 4 bases clipped from V and 3 bases from J, the junction kept 10 bases outside the gene matches. In germline, CDR1 is SEHNR, CDR2 FQNEAQ (reference sequence). The CDR3 covers 17 residues. The CDR3 DNA reads TGTGCCAGCAGCTCCAATGCCGGGACTAGCGGAAAAGAGACCCAGTACTTC. It is translated as CASSSNAGTSGKETQYF.

This clonotype is labeled medium-sized. The rearrangement links TRBV7-8 to TRBJ2-5; D is uncertain. CDR1 SGHVS and CDR2 FQNEAQ come from the germline V gene. The CDR3 consists of 15 residues. Between the trimmed V and J ends, which lost 2 bases and 5 bases, there was a span of 15 bases. Written as DNA, the CDR3 is TGTGCCAGCAGCTTATGGGCGGACCACGGGGAGACCCAGTACTTC. This sequence encodes CASSLWADHGETQYF. The entire variable domain, with the rest obtained from reference TRBV7-8 and TRBJ2-5, is as follows: GAGVSQSPRYKVAKRGQDVALRCDPISGHVSLFWYQQALGQGPEFLTYFQNEAQLDKSGLPSDRFFAERPEGSVSTLKIQRTQQEDSAVYLCASSLWADHGETQYFGPGTRLLVL.

This clonotype was counted at least ten times. This chain links TRBV6-6 with TRBJ1-6; D call uncertain. Trimming cost V 6 bases and J 7 bases, with 22 bases left between them. The CDR3 extends over 17 amino acids. From germline, CDR1 is MNHNY and CDR2 SVGAGI (reference sequence). The CDR3 DNA sequence: TGTGCCAGCAGCCCCTACCTCATTGGGGTTATAAATTCACCCCTCCACTTT. Translated, it gives CASSPYLIGVINSPLHF.

This clonotype was counted many times. The J gene is TRBJ2-7, the V gene TRBV5-1; D gene uncertain. Trimming took off 0 bases at V and 0 bases at J, with 4 bases between the two ends. Germline CDR1 SGHRS, CDR2 YFSETQ. The CDR3 is 13 amino acids. This CDR3 is CASSLGASYEQYF. CDR3 bases: TGCGCCAGCAGCTTGGGCGCCTCCTACGAGCAGTACTTC.

This clonotype was counted many times. The CDR3 sequence: CASSPGASRELFF. The CDR3 DNA reads TGCGCCAGCAGCCCTGGCGCTAGCAGGGAGCTGTTTTTT. The rearrangement uses TRBV5-1 and TRBJ2-2, with a possible D match to TRBD2 (5 bases). V was shortened by 4 bases and J by 9 bases, with 13 bases between the two germline ends. Per germline, CDR1 SGHRS and CDR2 YFSETQ. The CDR3 is made up of 13 amino acids.

This clonotype has at least ten counts. The chain combines TRBV7-2 with TRBJ2-7; 11 positions match TRBD2. V lost 3 bases, J lost 2 bases, and 12 bases stayed unmatched. The CDR3 loop spans 18 amino acids. Per germline, CDR1 SGHTA and CDR2 FQGNSA. The CDR3 sequence: CASSLTSGAIASPYEQYF. For the CDR3, the DNA is TGTGCCAGCAGCTTGACTAGCGGGGCGATAGCTTCGCCCTACGAGCAGTACTTC.

This clonotype appeared many times. This chain links TRBV28 with TRBJ2-3; TRBD2 matches at 8 bases. After removal of 5 bases from V and 5 bases from J, the junction contained 9 bases not matched to a gene. Germline V gene data show CDR1 as MDHEN and CDR2 as SYDVKM. The CDR3 sequence is 15 residues long. The CDR3 coding sequence is TGTGCCAGCAGTGTGCGGGGGGCCGGGAAAGATACGCAGTATTTT. Protein: CASSVRGAGKDTQYF.

This clonotype was counted a few times. This chain uses TRBV5-6 with TRBJ2-7; no firm D call. Deletions cut 4 bases from V and 0 bases from J, with 8 bases between. CDR3 length: 13 residues. Germline V CDR1 and CDR2: SGHDT, YYEEEE. The CDR3 loop reads CASSTGRSYEQYF. In nucleotides, the CDR3 is TGTGCCAGCAGCACGGGCCGCTCCTACGAGCAGTACTTC. Using reference TRBV5-6 and TRBJ2-7 for the parts outside the CDR3, the full variable domain is DAGVTQSPTHLIKTRGQQVTLRCSPKSGHDTVSWYQQALGQGPQFIFQYYEEEERQRGNFPDRFSGHQFPNYSSELNVNALLLGDSALYLCASSTGRSYEQYFGPGTRLTVT.

The sample holds many counts of this clonotype. The V gene is TRBV28, the J gene TRBJ1-1; D is ambiguous. The CDR3 is 14 residues long. Trimming removed 2 bases at V and 4 bases at J, with 11 bases between. CDR1 and CDR2 from the germline V gene are MDHEN and SYDVKM. CDR3 in amino acids: CASSLGRESTEAFF. The CDR3 nucleotides read TGTGCCAGCAGTTTAGGCCGCGAGAGCACTGAAGCTTTCTTT.

This clonotype ranks as medium-sized (0.01 to 0.1%). This chain connects TRBV20-1 to TRBJ2-7; TRBD1 matches 9 bases. The CDR3 covers 13 residues. V gave up 4 bases and J gave up 3 bases; unmatched junction bases: 4. Germline CDR1 DFQATT, CDR2 SNEGSKA (reference sequence). CDR3 loop: CSAIDRGIYEQYF. CDR3 nucleotides: TGCAGTGCTATAGACAGGGGGATCTACGAGCAGTACTTC.

This clonotype is categorized as medium-sized. V and J are TRBV4-1 and TRBJ1-6; no reliable D call. Germline assignment: CDR1 MGHRA and CDR2 YSYEKL. This CDR3 has 14 amino acids. V lost 0 bases and J 10 bases, leaving 10 bases between the germline ends. The CDR3 region is CASSQDRGGSPLHF. CDR3 coding DNA: TGCGCCAGCAGCCAAGATCGAGGCGGATCACCCCTCCACTTT.

This clonotype is medium-sized by share. This chain uses TRBV7-6 with TRBJ2-3; 7 positions agree with TRBD1. This CDR3 contains 15 residues. The J segment lost 5 bases and the V segment lost 4 bases, leaving 9 bases of the junction unmatched. Germline values: CDR1 SGHVS, CDR2 FNYEAQ. CDR3 nucleotides: TGTGCCAGCAGCTCAGGGGGTTTTGAGAGAGATACGCAGTATTTT. Residues: CASSSGGFERDTQYF. Using reference TRBV7-6 and TRBJ2-3 for the parts outside the CDR3, the full variable domain is GAGVSQSPRYKVTKRGQDVALRCDPISGHVSLYWYRQALGQGPEFLTYFNYEAQQDKSGLPNDRFSAERPEGSISTLTIQRTEQRDSAMYRCASSSGGFERDTQYFGPGTRLTVL.

This clonotype showed up just a few times. V and J are TRBV12-5 and TRBJ2-7, with D hard to call. The germline V gene encodes CDR1 LGHNT and CDR2 FRNRAP. V lost 7 bases to trimming and J lost 3 bases, with 13 bases between them. The CDR3 loop spans 13 amino acids. In nucleotides, the CDR3 is TGTGCTAGTGCCATGGGCCAAATCTACGAGCAGTACTTC. This codes for CASAMGQIYEQYF.

This clonotype was detected ten times or more. The V and J genes are TRBV6-2 or TRBV6-3 and TRBJ2-1, with 9 bases lining up with TRBD1. Germline trimming cut 2 bases from V and 3 bases from J; bases unmatched to any gene: 14. The CDR3 has 19 residues. In germline, CDR1 is MNHEY, CDR2 SVGEGT. The CDR3 loop reads CASSYGALSGTGRYNEQFF. The CDR3 nucleotides are TGTGCCAGCAGTTACGGGGCCCTCTCCGGGACAGGGCGCTACAATGAGCAGTTCTTC.

At least ten counts were recorded for this clonotype. The CDR3 DNA follows: TGCGCCAGCAGCCAAGCCGACAGTAAGCAGTTCTTC. Protein product: CASSQADSKQFF. The genes are TRBV4-1 and TRBJ2-1; tentatively, D is TRBD1 (5 bases). CDR1 is MGHRA and CDR2 is YSYEKL in the germline V gene. Trimming took off 1 base at V and 11 bases at J, with 9 bases between the two ends. The CDR3 is made up of 12 amino acids.

This clonotype was detected many times. Here the CDR3 reads CASSQVERRNEQFF. CDR3 bases: TGTGCCAGCAGCCAAGTGGAGCGTCGGAATGAGCAGTTCTTC. This chain joins TRBV14 and TRBJ2-1, with D unclear. The CDR3 length is 14 residues. CDR1 is SGHDN and CDR2 is FVKESK in the germline V gene. The V gene lost 1 base and the J gene lost 7 bases, with 11 bases spanning the gap.

By its share, this clonotype is medium-sized. V is TRBV6-5 and J is TRBJ1-5, with a tentative D call TRBD1 (6 bases). Germline V gene data show CDR1 as MNHEY and CDR2 as SVGAGI. The CDR3 consists of 15 residues. V was clipped by 0 bases and J by 5 bases, with 11 bases between them. The CDR3 is CASSYSGQWDQPQHF. The CDR3 nucleotides read TGTGCCAGCAGTTACTCCGGACAGTGGGATCAGCCCCAGCATTTT.

A few counts support this clonotype. This chain joins TRBV6-6 and TRBJ1-1; D unclear. There are 12 residues in the CDR3. CDR1 MNHNY and CDR2 SVGAGI come from the germline V gene (reference sequence). The V gene lost 5 bases and the J gene lost 4 bases, with 8 bases spanning the gap. The CDR3 sequence: CASSPSFTEAFF. The CDR3 DNA reads as TGTGCCAGCAGTCCATCGTTCACTGAAGCTTTCTTT.

Relative to its sample, this clonotype is medium-sized. This chain joins TRBV20-1 and TRBJ2-3; tentatively, D is TRBD2 (5 bases). The CDR3 loop spans 11 amino acids. The germline V gene has CDR1 DFQATT and CDR2 SNEGSKA (reference sequence). V was pared by 6 bases and J by 3 bases, with 7 bases between. CDR3 in amino acids: CSAGRTDTQYF. The CDR3 DNA reads TGCAGTGCGGGGAGAACAGATACGCAGTATTTT.

This clonotype is termed medium-sized. CDR3 coding DNA: TGCAGCGTTGAAGATGTGGGGGACAGGAACACTGAAGCTTTCTTT. This codes for CSVEDVGDRNTEAFF. The J gene is TRBJ1-1, the V gene TRBV29-1; 7 nucleotides match TRBD1. The V gene's germline CDR1 is SQVTM and CDR2 ANQGSEA. V shed 0 bases, J shed 1 base, and the junction held 5 bases outside the gene matches. This CDR3 region has 15 residues.

Sample share makes this clonotype medium-sized. A junction boundary mismatches the germline segment, possibly from a read error. The chain joins TRBV28 to TRBJ2-7, with 8 bases identical to TRBD2. The CDR3 runs 12 residues. Germline V gene data show CDR1 as MDHEN and CDR2 as SYDVKM. The CDR3, as DNA: TGTGCCAGCAGTTTATCGGGGGGGCTACCCAAATTC. This codes for CASSLSGGLPKF. Together with reference TRBV28 and TRBJ2-7, the CDR3 gives the full variable domain: DVKVTQSSRYLVKRTGEKVFLECVQDMDHENMFWYRQDPGLGLRLIYFSYDVKMKEKGDIPEGYSVSREKKERFSLILESASTNQTSMYLCASSLSGGLPKFGPGTRLTVT.

At least ten counts were recorded for this clonotype. The V gene is TRBV5-6, the J gene TRBJ2-2; D unresolved. CDR3 size: 14 residues. V was pared by 2 bases and J by 6 bases, with 11 bases between. Germline V gives CDR1 SGHDT, CDR2 YYEEEE. This CDR3 reads CASSLASGPGELFF. CDR3 nucleotides: TGTGCCAGCAGCTTAGCCTCCGGACCCGGGGAGCTGTTTTTT.

Relative to its sample, this clonotype is medium-sized. The rearrangement uses TRBV5-1 and TRBJ2-1; D is ambiguous. The CDR3 extends over 14 amino acids. The germline V gene has CDR1 SGHRS and CDR2 YFSETQ. V was clipped by 0 bases and J by 2 bases, with 6 bases between them. CDR3 DNA: TGCGCCAGCAGCTTGGCCAGTACCTACAATGAGCAGTTCTTC. It yields the protein CASSLASTYNEQFF.

By proportion, this clonotype is medium-sized. This sequence joins TRBV28 and TRBJ2-7; TRBD1 or TRBD2 may be the D gene (5 bases each). Trimming removed 5 bases at V and 4 bases at J, with 18 bases between. CDR1 is MDHEN and CDR2 is SYDVKM in the germline V gene. CDR3 size: 15 residues. CDR3: CASSRAGAAHYEQYV. CDR3 in DNA: TGTGCCAGCAGTCGAGCCGGGGCAGCACATTACGAGCAGTACGTC.